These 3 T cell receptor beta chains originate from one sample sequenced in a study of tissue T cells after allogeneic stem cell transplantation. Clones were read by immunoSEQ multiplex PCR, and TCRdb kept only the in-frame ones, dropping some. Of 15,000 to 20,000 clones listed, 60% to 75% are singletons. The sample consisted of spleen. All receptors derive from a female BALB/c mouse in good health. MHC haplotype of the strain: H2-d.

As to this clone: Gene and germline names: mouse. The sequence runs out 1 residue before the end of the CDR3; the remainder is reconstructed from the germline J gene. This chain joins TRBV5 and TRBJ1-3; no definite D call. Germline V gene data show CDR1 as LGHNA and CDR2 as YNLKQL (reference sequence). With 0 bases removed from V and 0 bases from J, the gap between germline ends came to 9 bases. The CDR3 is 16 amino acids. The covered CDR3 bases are TGTGCCAGCAGCCAAGATGAAACACCTTCTGGAAATACGCTCTAT. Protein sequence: CASSQDETPSGNTLY. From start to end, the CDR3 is CASSQDETPSGNTLYF.

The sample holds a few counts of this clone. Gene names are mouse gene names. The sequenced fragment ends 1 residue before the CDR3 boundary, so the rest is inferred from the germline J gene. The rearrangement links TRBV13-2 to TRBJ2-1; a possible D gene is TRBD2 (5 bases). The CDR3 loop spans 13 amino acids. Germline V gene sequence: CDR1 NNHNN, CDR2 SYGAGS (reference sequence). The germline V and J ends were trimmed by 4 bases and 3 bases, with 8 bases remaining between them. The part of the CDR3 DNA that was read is TGTGCCAGCGGTCTGGGCCTCTATGCTGAGCAGTTC. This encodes CASGLGLYAEQF. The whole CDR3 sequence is CASGLGLYAEQFF.

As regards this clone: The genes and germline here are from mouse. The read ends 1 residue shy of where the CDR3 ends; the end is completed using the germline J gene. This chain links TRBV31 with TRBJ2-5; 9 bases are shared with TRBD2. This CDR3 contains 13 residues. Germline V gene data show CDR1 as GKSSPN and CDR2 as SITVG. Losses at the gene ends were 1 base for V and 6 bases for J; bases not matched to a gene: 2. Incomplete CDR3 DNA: TGTGCCTGGAGTCCCGGACTGGGGGACACCCAGTAC. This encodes CAWSPGLGDTQY. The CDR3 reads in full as CAWSPGLGDTQYF.